The rows below give T cell receptor beta chains drawn from one sample of a study of shared clonotypes between healthy human individuals. Using immunoSEQ multiplex PCR, the repertoire was profiled, and TCRdb retains in-frame clones only, with some absent. The sample has over 2 million clones; roughly 94% are singletons. The sample was naive CD4+ T cells sorted from blood. The source of these receptors is a man aged 18-30 years in good health. Both conserved end residues are part of each CDR3. Fields, in order: V gene, clone size, D gene, J gene, CDR3 DNA, CDR3 protein. A D gene is named only where the DNA matches it firmly. Clone size appears in some rows only: once, few, many, or a class for an expanded clone.

v_call: TRBV28; clone_size: -; d_call: -; j_call: TRBJ1-4; cdr3_nt: TGTGCCAGCACCCTAGGGGCGTTTCGCGAAAAACTGTTTTTT; cdr3_aa: CASTLGAFREKLFF
v_call: TRBV27; clone_size: -; d_call: TRBD1; j_call: TRBJ1-2; cdr3_nt: TGTGCCAGCAGAGAGGGGACAGGGCTATCGATTTCTAATGGCTACACCTTC; cdr3_aa: CASREGTGLSISNGYTF
v_call: TRBV4-3; clone_size: -; d_call: -; j_call: TRBJ1-4; cdr3_nt: TGCGCCAGCAGCCAAGGAATTTCGGGGAAAAAACAGACTTACGAAAAACTGTTTTTT; cdr3_aa: CASSQGISGKKQTYEKLFF
v_call: TRBV4-1; clone_size: -; d_call: TRBD2; j_call: TRBJ2-1; cdr3_nt: TGCGCCAGCAGCCAAGATAGTCCTAGCGGGAGGTACCCTGAGCAGTTCTTC; cdr3_aa: CASSQDSPSGRYPEQFF
v_call: TRBV12-5; clone_size: -; d_call: TRBD1; j_call: TRBJ1-5; cdr3_nt: TGTGCTAGTGGTTTAGGAGGGGGCGAGAATCAGCCCCAGCATTTT; cdr3_aa: CASGLGGGENQPQHF
v_call: TRBV11-2; clone_size: -; d_call: -; j_call: TRBJ2-7; cdr3_nt: TGTGCCAGCAGCAAGGACCTGGTCCACGAGCAGTACTTC; cdr3_aa: CASSKDLVHEQYF
v_call: TRBV30; clone_size: -; d_call: -; j_call: TRBJ2-7; cdr3_nt: TGTGCCTGGAGTACCGGGAGCCAACGAGAGCAGTACTTC; cdr3_aa: CAWSTGSQREQYF
v_call: TRBV5-1; clone_size: -; d_call: -; j_call: TRBJ1-2; cdr3_nt: TGCGCCAGCAGCCCCGGGGCCGACTATGGCTACACCTTC; cdr3_aa: CASSPGADYGYTF
v_call: TRBV5-1; clone_size: -; d_call: -; j_call: TRBJ1-3; cdr3_nt: TGCGCCAGCAGCGAAGACCCTTCAAAACCAACGAGCTCTGGAAACACCATATATTTT; cdr3_aa: CASSEDPSKPTSSGNTIYF
v_call: TRBV28; clone_size: once; d_call: -; j_call: TRBJ1-5; cdr3_nt: TGTGCCAGCAGTAGGTCTCAGCCCCAGCATTTT; cdr3_aa: CASSRSQPQHF
v_call: TRBV7-2; clone_size: -; d_call: TRBD2; j_call: TRBJ2-7; cdr3_nt: TGTGCCAGCAGCTTAAGCGGGGCATCCTCCCACGAGCAGTACTTC; cdr3_aa: CASSLSGASSHEQYF
v_call: TRBV10-2; clone_size: -; d_call: -; j_call: TRBJ1-2; cdr3_nt: TGCGCCAGCAGTCAGGTTAACTATGGCTACACCTTC; cdr3_aa: CASSQVNYGYTF
v_call: TRBV10-3; clone_size: -; d_call: -; j_call: TRBJ2-3; cdr3_nt: TGTGCCATCAGTGATTTACCCACAGATACGCAGTATTTT; cdr3_aa: CAISDLPTDTQYF
v_call: TRBV5-4; clone_size: -; d_call: -; j_call: TRBJ1-2; cdr3_nt: TGTGCCAGCAGCAGGCCGCCAGGGGAGGGACTTTACTATGGCTACACCTTC; cdr3_aa: CASSRPPGEGLYYGYTF
v_call: TRBV5-4; clone_size: -; d_call: -; j_call: TRBJ2-5; cdr3_nt: TGTGCCAGCAGCTTGGCGCCACCCGAGACCCAGTACTTC; cdr3_aa: CASSLAPPETQYF
v_call: TRBV5-5; clone_size: -; d_call: -; j_call: TRBJ1-5; cdr3_nt: TGTGCCAGCAGCTTGGTGGCAGGACCCAATCAGCCCCAGCATTTT; cdr3_aa: CASSLVAGPNQPQHF
v_call: TRBV7-2; clone_size: -; d_call: TRBD1; j_call: TRBJ2-1; cdr3_nt: TGTGCCAGCAGTCGGACAGGGGGCTCCTACAATGAGCAGTTCTTC; cdr3_aa: CASSRTGGSYNEQFF
v_call: TRBV9; clone_size: -; d_call: -; j_call: TRBJ1-4; cdr3_nt: TGTGCCAGCAGCGTAGGATACTCAACTAATGAAAAACTGTTTTTT; cdr3_aa: CASSVGYSTNEKLFF
v_call: TRBV5-1; clone_size: -; d_call: -; j_call: TRBJ2-6; cdr3_nt: TGCGCCAGCAGCTTAGACAGCAACTCTGGGGCCAACGTCCTGACTTTC; cdr3_aa: CASSLDSNSGANVLTF
v_call: TRBV6-4; clone_size: -; d_call: TRBD2; j_call: TRBJ2-1; cdr3_nt: TGTGCCAGCAGTGATCCGCTAGCGGGGGTCTACAATGAGCAGTTCTTC; cdr3_aa: CASSDPLAGVYNEQFF
v_call: TRBV30; clone_size: -; d_call: -; j_call: TRBJ2-5; cdr3_nt: TGTGCCTGGAGCCTTCAGGCCTCAGGTGGCCAGTACTTC; cdr3_aa: CAWSLQASGGQYF
v_call: TRBV5-4; clone_size: -; d_call: -; j_call: TRBJ1-5; cdr3_nt: TGTGCCAGCAGCTTGAACAGCAATCAGCCCCAGCATTTT; cdr3_aa: CASSLNSNQPQHF
v_call: TRBV6-5; clone_size: -; d_call: -; j_call: TRBJ2-7; cdr3_nt: TGTGCCATCGGGCAGAGCTCCTACGAGCAGTACTTC; cdr3_aa: CAIGQSSYEQYF
v_call: TRBV5-8; clone_size: -; d_call: TRBD1; j_call: TRBJ1-2; cdr3_nt: TGTGCCAGCAGCTTGGGGACAGGGCCTGGCTACACCTTC; cdr3_aa: CASSLGTGPGYTF
v_call: TRBV19; clone_size: -; d_call: -; j_call: TRBJ2-3; cdr3_nt: TGTGCCAGTAGTATGATAATATCTGGCACAGATACGCAGTATTTT; cdr3_aa: CASSMIISGTDTQYF
v_call: TRBV28; clone_size: -; d_call: TRBD1; j_call: TRBJ2-7; cdr3_nt: TGTGCCAGCAGACCCGGACAGGGGAGCTACGAGCAGTACTTC; cdr3_aa: CASRPGQGSYEQYF
v_call: TRBV5-1; clone_size: -; d_call: -; j_call: TRBJ1-1; cdr3_nt: TGCGCCAGCAGCTGGGGAAAGGACACTGAAGCTTTCTTT; cdr3_aa: CASSWGKDTEAFF
v_call: TRBV7-9; clone_size: -; d_call: -; j_call: TRBJ2-4; cdr3_nt: TGTGCCAGCAGCTCGGACGGCAGGGAACTCCCACTAGCCAAAAACATTCAGTACTTC; cdr3_aa: CASSSDGRELPLAKNIQYF
v_call: TRBV27; clone_size: -; d_call: -; j_call: TRBJ2-6; cdr3_nt: TGTGCCAGCAGTTCTACCATCTTGCCCAACGTCCTGACTTTC; cdr3_aa: CASSSTILPNVLTF
v_call: TRBV5-1; clone_size: -; d_call: TRBD2; j_call: TRBJ2-3; cdr3_nt: TGCGCCTCGCGGCTGGCGGGGGTCACAGATACGCAGTATTTT; cdr3_aa: CASRLAGVTDTQYF
v_call: TRBV7-2; clone_size: -; d_call: TRBD2; j_call: TRBJ2-1; cdr3_nt: TGTGCCAGCAGCCGGACTAGCGCGCCCTACAATGAGCAGTTCTTC; cdr3_aa: CASSRTSAPYNEQFF
v_call: TRBV19; clone_size: -; d_call: -; j_call: TRBJ1-5; cdr3_nt: TGTGCCAGTAGTATGGATCCTCAGCCCCAGCATTTT; cdr3_aa: CASSMDPQPQHF
v_call: TRBV7-8; clone_size: -; d_call: TRBD2; j_call: TRBJ2-1; cdr3_nt: TGTGCCAGCAGCTTAGCTAGAGCGGGGGCTAACTCCTACAATGAGCAGTTCTTC; cdr3_aa: CASSLARAGANSYNEQFF
v_call: TRBV5-1; clone_size: -; d_call: -; j_call: TRBJ2-3; cdr3_nt: TGCGCCAGCAGCTTATCAGGGGTCGAGGGGTCAGATACGCAGTATTTT; cdr3_aa: CASSLSGVEGSDTQYF
v_call: TRBV18; clone_size: -; d_call: -; j_call: TRBJ1-6; cdr3_nt: TGTGCCAGCTCACCAACTTATGGGGGAGGAAATTCACCCCTCCACTTT; cdr3_aa: CASSPTYGGGNSPLHF
v_call: TRBV19; clone_size: -; d_call: -; j_call: TRBJ2-3; cdr3_nt: TGTGCCAGTTCCCCCAGGGTAGAAGATACGCAGTATTTT; cdr3_aa: CASSPRVEDTQYF
v_call: TRBV6-5; clone_size: -; d_call: TRBD2; j_call: TRBJ2-7; cdr3_nt: TGTGCCAGCTCCCCCGGGACTAGCTCCTACGAGCAGTACTTC; cdr3_aa: CASSPGTSSYEQYF
v_call: TRBV6-5; clone_size: -; d_call: -; j_call: TRBJ2-7; cdr3_nt: TGTGCCAGCAGTGTGAGGCACGAGCAGTACTTC; cdr3_aa: CASSVRHEQYF
v_call: TRBV2; clone_size: -; d_call: -; j_call: TRBJ1-6; cdr3_nt: TGTGCCAGCAGTGAATCCTCAGGACGGGGGAATTCACCCCTCCACTTT; cdr3_aa: CASSESSGRGNSPLHF
v_call: TRBV6-5; clone_size: -; d_call: -; j_call: TRBJ1-5; cdr3_nt: TGTGCCAGCAGTTACTCGGGGTGGTCATCCCAGCATTTT; cdr3_aa: CASSYSGWSSQHF
v_call: TRBV6-6; clone_size: -; d_call: -; j_call: TRBJ1-1; cdr3_nt: TGTGCCAGCAGTTACTCGACGGTGAACACTGAAGCTTTCTTT; cdr3_aa: CASSYSTVNTEAFF